This is a list of T cell receptor beta chains from one sample in a study of PD-L1 blockade in urothelial cancer. Assay: immunoSEQ multiplex PCR; the TCRdb copy retains only in-frame clones and omits some. The data hold about 51,000 clones, with around 85% observed a single time. This specimen consisted of PBMCs, obtained around atezolizumab (anti-PD-L1) treatment. These receptors originate from a man in his fifties or sixties with urothelial cancer. Both conserved end residues are part of each CDR3. D genes are given only for firm matches. A clone size is listed for some rows: how often the clone was seen (once, few, many), or a class if it is expanded.

d_gene: TRBD1; v_gene: TRBV2; j_gene: TRBJ1-4; abundance: .; CDR3nt: TGTGCCAGCAGCTCGACAGGGGTTAGAGAAAAACTGTTTTTT; CDR3aa: CASSSTGVREKLFF
d_gene: .; v_gene: TRBV12-2; j_gene: TRBJ2-6; abundance: few; CDR3nt: TGTGCAAGTCGCTTAAAGAGCAGGAGGCTCTGGGCCAACGTCCTGACTTTC; CDR3aa: CASRLKSRRLWANVLTF
d_gene: TRBD1; v_gene: TRBV6-6; j_gene: TRBJ2-3; abundance: .; CDR3nt: TGTGCCAGCAGTTACGGGACAGGGGCAGATACGCAGTATTTT; CDR3aa: CASSYGTGADTQYF
d_gene: TRBD1; v_gene: TRBV6-1; j_gene: TRBJ1-5; abundance: .; CDR3nt: TGTGCCAGCGCGACAGGGATATACAATCAGCCCCAGCATTTT; CDR3aa: CASATGIYNQPQHF
d_gene: .; v_gene: TRBV28; j_gene: TRBJ2-3; abundance: once; CDR3nt: TGTGCCAGCAGCGAGCCTGGGACTGCCACAGATACGCAGTATTTT; CDR3aa: CASSEPGTATDTQYF
d_gene: TRBD2; v_gene: TRBV5-1; j_gene: TRBJ2-5; abundance: .; CDR3nt: TGCGCCACCGGACTAGTCGGTGGGACCCAGTACTTC; CDR3aa: CATGLVGGTQYF
d_gene: TRBD2; v_gene: TRBV11-3; j_gene: TRBJ2-1; abundance: .; CDR3nt: TGTGCCAGCAGCTTATGGAGCGGGGAGTACAATGAGCAGTTCTTC; CDR3aa: CASSLWSGEYNEQFF
d_gene: TRBD2; v_gene: TRBV11-2; j_gene: TRBJ2-2; abundance: .; CDR3nt: TGTGCCAGTTCGAGGCGGGAGCTCGGGGAGCTGTTTTTT; CDR3aa: CASSRRELGELFF
d_gene: TRBD1; v_gene: TRBV7-9; j_gene: TRBJ2-5; abundance: .; CDR3nt: TGTGCCAGCAGCTTAGTCCTGGGACAGGGCCAAGAGACCCAGTACTTC; CDR3aa: CASSLVLGQGQETQYF
d_gene: TRBD2; v_gene: TRBV7-8; j_gene: TRBJ2-1; abundance: .; CDR3nt: TGTGCCAGCAGCTTAGTCTTGTGGGGAGGGAGGAATGAGCAGTTCTTC; CDR3aa: CASSLVLWGGRNEQFF
d_gene: TRBD1; v_gene: TRBV29-1; j_gene: TRBJ1-1; abundance: .; CDR3nt: TGCAGCGTTGTAGGCAGGGGGATCTTGGGCACTGAAGCTTTCTTT; CDR3aa: CSVVGRGILGTEAFF
d_gene: .; v_gene: TRBV5-4; j_gene: TRBJ2-2; abundance: .; CDR3nt: TGTGCCAGCAGAGGGAGCACCGGGGAGCTGTTTTTT; CDR3aa: CASRGSTGELFF
d_gene: TRBD2; v_gene: TRBV6-6; j_gene: TRBJ2-1; abundance: .; CDR3nt: TGTGCCAGCAGTTACCGGACTAGCGGGGGGCACAATGAGCAGTTCTTC; CDR3aa: CASSYRTSGGHNEQFF
d_gene: .; v_gene: TRBV19; j_gene: TRBJ2-6; abundance: .; CDR3nt: TGTGCCAGTAGTTCAGTCTCCGGGGCCAACGTCCTGACTTTC; CDR3aa: CASSSVSGANVLTF
d_gene: .; v_gene: TRBV27; j_gene: TRBJ2-7; abundance: .; CDR3nt: TGTGCCAGCAGTCCGGGGAGAAGGTCCTACGAGCAGTACTTC; CDR3aa: CASSPGRRSYEQYF
d_gene: TRBD2; v_gene: TRBV4-3; j_gene: TRBJ2-4; abundance: .; CDR3nt: TGCGCCAGCAGCCAAGATAGGGACGGGAGGGGCAAAAACATTCAGTACTTC; CDR3aa: CASSQDRDGRGKNIQYF
d_gene: .; v_gene: TRBV2; j_gene: TRBJ2-1; abundance: .; CDR3nt: TGTGCCAGCAGTGAAGCTAGAGGTTCGGCCTATTACTCCTACAATGAGCAGTTCTTC; CDR3aa: CASSEARGSAYYSYNEQFF
d_gene: TRBD1; v_gene: TRBV7-9; j_gene: TRBJ2-5; abundance: .; CDR3nt: TGTGCCAGCAGCCCTCTCAGGGGGTTAGAGACCCAGTACTTC; CDR3aa: CASSPLRGLETQYF
d_gene: TRBD2; v_gene: TRBV28; j_gene: TRBJ2-1; abundance: .; CDR3nt: TGTGCCAGCAGTTTTGTAGCGGGAGGTCGGGGATTCGACAATGAGCAGTTCTTC; CDR3aa: CASSFVAGGRGFDNEQFF
d_gene: TRBD1; v_gene: TRBV29-1; j_gene: TRBJ1-2; abundance: .; CDR3nt: TGCAGCGTTGAGGGGACAGCTACTCTTTCTAACTATGGCTACACCTTC; CDR3aa: CSVEGTATLSNYGYTF
d_gene: .; v_gene: TRBV11-2; j_gene: TRBJ2-7; abundance: .; CDR3nt: TGTGCCAGCAGCGCAAGGACAGTTAGGTCCTACGAGCAGTACTTC; CDR3aa: CASSARTVRSYEQYF
d_gene: TRBD2; v_gene: TRBV5-4; j_gene: TRBJ2-7; abundance: .; CDR3nt: TGTGCCAGCAGCTCTAGCGGGGGGGCCCGGGAGCAGTACTTC; CDR3aa: CASSSSGGAREQYF
d_gene: .; v_gene: TRBV19; j_gene: TRBJ2-7; abundance: .; CDR3nt: TGTGCCAGTAGCGACAGGTCCTACGAGCAGTACTTC; CDR3aa: CASSDRSYEQYF